The next 11 T cell receptor beta chains were all read from a single sample in a study of neoadjuvant anti-PD-1 for oral cavity cancer (dated by TCRdb to about 2021). Library preparation employed the immunoSEQ multiplex PCR assay. Here the immuneACCESS table is served through TCRdb, limited to in-frame sequences with V and J called. Missing clones are a known gap in these copies; in checked studies unresolved V genes cover under half, and the rest lacks a known reason. Recorded for this sample are 9,600 or so clones; about 66% of them occurred a single time. Around 4% of the sample is in the top ten clones. In light of the paper, this sample's time point label describes: after neoadjuvant nivolumab, at surgical resection. Source: PBMCs, taken after nivolumab (anti-PD-1) treatment. The origin of the receptors is a person between 35 and 79 years old with oral cavity squamous cell carcinoma.

The chain recombines TRBV10-2 with TRBJ2-1; 10 bases line up with TRBD2. The germline gives CDR1 WSHSY, CDR2 SAAADI. V lost 0 bases, J lost 3 bases, and 8 bases stayed unmatched. The CDR3 sequence is 18 residues long. DNA for the CDR3: TGCGCCAGCAGTGAGTCCGGGCTAGCGGGGGTTAACTACAATGAGCAGTTCTTC. Translating gives CASSESGLAGVNYNEQFF.

This clone was counted a few times. The chain links TRBV9 to TRBJ2-2; maybe TRBD2 (5 bases). The CDR3 runs to 13 residues. Germline CDR1 is SGDLS and CDR2 is YYNGEE. Trimming left V 4 bases short and J 5 bases short, with 9 bases between. In DNA form, the CDR3 reads TGTGCCAGCAGCCCAAGGAGGACCGGGGAGCTGTTTTTT. This codes for CASSPRRTGELFF.

The chain uses TRBV7-2 and TRBJ1-6; TRBD1 is a possible D gene (5 bases). Germline CDR1 and CDR2: SGHTA and FQGNSA. V lost 2 bases and J lost 9, with 17 bases in between. The CDR3 spans 16 residues. The CDR3 DNA reads as TGTGCCAGCAGCTTATCAGGCGCGGGGGTAAGTTCACCCCTCCACTTT. The encoded protein is CASSLSGAGVSSPLHF. The whole variable domain, filled in from reference TRBV7-2 and TRBJ1-6, reads GAGVSQSPSNKVTEKGKDVELRCDPISGHTALYWYRQSLGQGLEFLIYFQGNSAPDKSGLPSDRFSAERTGGSVSTLTIQRTQQEDSAVYLCASSLSGAGVSSPLHFGNGTRLTVT.

This clone was counted once. The rearrangement links TRBV19 to TRBJ1-1, with D tentatively TRBD1 (5 bases). The CDR3 runs to 14 residues. Trimming removed 3 bases from V and 5 bases from J, with 13 bases in between. Germline V lookup: CDR1 LNHDA, CDR2 SQIVND (reference sequence). The CDR3 bases are TGTGCCAGTAGTATGAAGGCGGGGGGAACTGAAGCTTTCTTT. Translated, it gives CASSMKAGGTEAFF.

This chain connects TRBV5-1 to TRBJ1-4; D unclear. Germline V CDR1 and CDR2: SGHRS, YFSETQ. V lost 5 bases and J 7 bases, leaving 24 bases between the germline ends. The CDR3 is made up of 17 amino acids. The CDR3 reads CASRPSGLTLRGEKLFF. CDR3 sequence (DNA): TGCGCCAGCAGGCCCAGCGGTCTGACCCTCCGTGGTGAAAAACTGTTTTTT.

The rearrangement joins TRBV15 to TRBJ2-7; D remains ambiguous. V lost 1 base to trimming and J lost 3 bases, with 10 bases between them. Germline-derived CDR1 and CDR2 are LNHNV and YYDKDF (reference sequence). The CDR3 is 14 amino acids. The CDR3 sequence: CATSRAGPNYEQYF. CDR3 bases: TGTGCCACCAGCAGAGCCGGACCCAACTACGAGCAGTACTTC.

The J gene is TRBJ1-5, the V gene TRBV28, with 9 bases matching TRBD1. Trimming cost V 2 bases and J 2 bases; bases outside gene matches: 10. Germline lookup yields CDR1 MDHEN and CDR2 SYDVKM. The CDR3 is made up of 18 amino acids. The CDR3 DNA follows: TGTGCCAGCAGTTTAGGAGGGGGGACAGGGAGGCGCAATCAGCCCCAGCATTTT. Amino acid sequence: CASSLGGGTGRRNQPQHF.

J is TRBJ1-1 and V is TRBV27; possibly TRBD1 for D (6 bases). The germline V gene encodes CDR1 MNHEY and CDR2 SMNVEV (reference sequence). The V end was cut by 4 bases, the J end by 3 bases, with 12 bases between. This CDR3 has 14 residues. CDR3 region: CASSWGGPDTEAFF. For the CDR3, the DNA is TGTGCCAGCAGTTGGGGGGGCCCAGACACTGAAGCTTTCTTT.

As for this clone: One end of the junction is discordant with germline, which a read error may explain. The chain employs TRBV13 and TRBJ1-5; no definite D call. The CDR3 covers 10 residues. The germline gives CDR1 PRHDT, CDR2 FYEKMQ (reference sequence). CDR3 protein: CASGERVLNF. CDR3 nucleotides: TGTGCCAGCGGGGAAAGGGTCCTCAATTTT.

The rearrangement joins TRBV27 to TRBJ2-7; TRBD2 might be the D (6 bases). CDR1 is MNHEY, CDR2 SMNVEV, per germline (reference sequence). There are 16 residues in the CDR3. The ends were cut back, 2 bases at V and 2 bases at J, with 16 bases in the middle. In DNA, the CDR3 is TGTGCCAGCAGTTTACTTCCAGCGGGCGCGACCTACGAGCAGTACTTC. Encoded protein: CASSLLPAGATYEQYF.

The J gene is TRBJ1-3, the V gene TRBV2; the D gene is possibly TRBD1 (5 bases). The CDR3 covers 15 residues. The V end lost 0 bases, the J end lost 0 bases, and 6 bases lay between the germline ends. Germline CDR1 SNHLY, CDR2 FYNNEI. The CDR3 sequence is CASSEATASGNTIYF. The CDR3 coding sequence is TGTGCCAGCAGTGAAGCGACAGCCTCTGGAAACACCATATATTTT.